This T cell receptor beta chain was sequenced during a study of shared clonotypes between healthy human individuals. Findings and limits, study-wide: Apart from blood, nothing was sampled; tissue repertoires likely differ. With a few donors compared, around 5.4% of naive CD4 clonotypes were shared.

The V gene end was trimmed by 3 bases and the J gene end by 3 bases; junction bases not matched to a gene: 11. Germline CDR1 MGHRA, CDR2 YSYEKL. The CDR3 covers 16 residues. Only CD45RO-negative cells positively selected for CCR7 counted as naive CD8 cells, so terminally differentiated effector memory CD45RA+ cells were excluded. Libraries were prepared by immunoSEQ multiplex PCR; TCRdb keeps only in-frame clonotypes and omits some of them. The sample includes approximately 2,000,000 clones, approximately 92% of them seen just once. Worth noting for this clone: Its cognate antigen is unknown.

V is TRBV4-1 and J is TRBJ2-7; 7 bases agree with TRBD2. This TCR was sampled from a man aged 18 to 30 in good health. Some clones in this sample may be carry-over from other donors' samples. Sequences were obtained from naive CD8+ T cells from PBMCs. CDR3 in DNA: TGCGCCAGCAGCCAGGGCAGCGGGGCAGGTTTCTACGAGCAGTACTTC. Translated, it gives CASSQGSGAGFYEQYF.